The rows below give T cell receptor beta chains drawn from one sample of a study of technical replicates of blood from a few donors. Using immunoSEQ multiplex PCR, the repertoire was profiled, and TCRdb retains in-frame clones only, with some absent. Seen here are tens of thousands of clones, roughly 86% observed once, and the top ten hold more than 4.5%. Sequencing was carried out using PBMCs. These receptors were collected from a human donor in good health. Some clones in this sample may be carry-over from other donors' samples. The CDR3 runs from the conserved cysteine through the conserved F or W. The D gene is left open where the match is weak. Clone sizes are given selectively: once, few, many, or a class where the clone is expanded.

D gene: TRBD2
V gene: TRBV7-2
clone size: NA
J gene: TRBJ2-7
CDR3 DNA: TGTGCCAGCAGCTCTAGCGGGGGAGCCGAGCAGTACTTC
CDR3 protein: CASSSSGGAEQYF

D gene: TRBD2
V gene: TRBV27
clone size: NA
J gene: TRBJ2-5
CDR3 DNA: TGTGCCAGCAGTACAATTAGCGGGGGGACCGAGACCCAGTACTTC
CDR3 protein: CASSTISGGTETQYF

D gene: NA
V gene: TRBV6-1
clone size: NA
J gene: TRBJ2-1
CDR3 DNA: TGTGCCAGCACCCTAAAGCCTGCTAACTACAATGAGCAGTTCTTC
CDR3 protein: CASTLKPANYNEQFF

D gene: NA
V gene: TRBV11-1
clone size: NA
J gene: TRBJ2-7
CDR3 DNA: TGTGCCAGCAGCTTAGTGGGGACACTCGAGCAGTACTTC
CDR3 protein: CASSLVGTLEQYF

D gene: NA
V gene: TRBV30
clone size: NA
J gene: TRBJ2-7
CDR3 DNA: TGTGCCTGGAGTGTACCGAACACCTACGAGCAGTACTTC
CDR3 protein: CAWSVPNTYEQYF

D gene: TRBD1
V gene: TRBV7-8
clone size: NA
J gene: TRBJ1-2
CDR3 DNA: TGTGCCAGCAGCTCCGGGACAGGGGCAGGGGGCTACACCTTC
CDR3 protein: CASSSGTGAGGYTF

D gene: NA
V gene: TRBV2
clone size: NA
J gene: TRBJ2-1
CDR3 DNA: TGTGCCAGCAGCCGTGATGGGCGGGGCTACAATGAGCAGTTCTTC
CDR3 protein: CASSRDGRGYNEQFF

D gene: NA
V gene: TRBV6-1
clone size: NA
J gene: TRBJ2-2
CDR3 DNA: TGTGCCAGCAAACGGGCGGGCACCGGGGAGCTGTTTTTT
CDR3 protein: CASKRAGTGELFF

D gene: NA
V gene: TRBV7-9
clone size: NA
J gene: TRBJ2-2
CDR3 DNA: TGTGCCAGCAGCTTAGACCGCGGGGTTAACACCGGGGAGCTGTTTTTT
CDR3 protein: CASSLDRGVNTGELFF

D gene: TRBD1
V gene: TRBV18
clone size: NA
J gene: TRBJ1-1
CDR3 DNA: TGTGCCAGCTCACCGGGACAGGGGGCTCGGAACACTGAAGCTTTCTTT
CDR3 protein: CASSPGQGARNTEAFF

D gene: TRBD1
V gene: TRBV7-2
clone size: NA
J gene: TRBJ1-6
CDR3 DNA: TGTGCCAGCAGCCCCCGGACAGGGGATAATTCACCCCTCCACTTT
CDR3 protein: CASSPRTGDNSPLHF

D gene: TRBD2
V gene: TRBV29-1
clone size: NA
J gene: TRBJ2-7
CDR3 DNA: TGCAGCGTGACCCTCGCGGGGGGGGTGGCGCAGTACTTC
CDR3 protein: CSVTLAGGVAQYF

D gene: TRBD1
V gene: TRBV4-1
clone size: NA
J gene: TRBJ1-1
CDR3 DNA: TGCGCCAGCAGCCAAGTCGGGACAGCCGCTACTGAAGCTTTCTTT
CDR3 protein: CASSQVGTAATEAFF

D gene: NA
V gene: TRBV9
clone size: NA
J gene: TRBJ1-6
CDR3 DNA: TGTGCCAGCAGCGTGCTCAGGGTTGGCTCACCCCTCCACTTT
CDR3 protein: CASSVLRVGSPLHF

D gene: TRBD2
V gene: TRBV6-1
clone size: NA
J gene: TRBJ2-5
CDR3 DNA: TGTGCCAGCAGTGAGCTAGCGGGGGCGGTGCAGACCCAGTACTTC
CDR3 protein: CASSELAGAVQTQYF

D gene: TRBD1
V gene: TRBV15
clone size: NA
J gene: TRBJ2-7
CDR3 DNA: TGTGCCACCAGCAGAGGGTCTCTACGGGACAGGGCCTACGAGCAGTACTTC
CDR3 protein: CATSRGSLRDRAYEQYF

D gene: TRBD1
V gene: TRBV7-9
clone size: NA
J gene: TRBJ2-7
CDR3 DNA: TGTGCCAGCAGCCCCCGGCAGGGGGCGGGGGAGCAGTACTTC
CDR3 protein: CASSPRQGAGEQYF

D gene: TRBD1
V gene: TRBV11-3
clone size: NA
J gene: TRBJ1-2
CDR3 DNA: TGTGCCAGCAGCTTAGGGGACAGGGTATTCTATGGCTACACCTTC
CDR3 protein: CASSLGDRVFYGYTF

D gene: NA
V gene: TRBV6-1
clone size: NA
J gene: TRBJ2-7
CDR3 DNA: TGTGCCAGCAAGCAGGTCCAGAACGAGCAGTACTTC
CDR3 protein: CASKQVQNEQYF

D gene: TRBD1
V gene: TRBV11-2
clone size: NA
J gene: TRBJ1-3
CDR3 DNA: TGTGCCAGCAGCTTCGGGGACAGGGGCGGCGGAAACACCATATATTTT
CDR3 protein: CASSFGDRGGGNTIYF

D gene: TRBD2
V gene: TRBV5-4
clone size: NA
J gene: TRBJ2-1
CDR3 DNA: TGTGCCAGCAGCATGAATAGCGGGGATGAGCAGTTCTTC
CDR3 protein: CASSMNSGDEQFF

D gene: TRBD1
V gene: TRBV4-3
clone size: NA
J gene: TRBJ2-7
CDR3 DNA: TGCGCCAGCAGCCAAGATTGGCCAGGGGGCTCCTACGAGCAGTACTTC
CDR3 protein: CASSQDWPGGSYEQYF

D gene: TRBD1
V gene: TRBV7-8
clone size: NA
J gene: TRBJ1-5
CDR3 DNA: TGTGCCAGCAGCTTAGCGGGACAGGACAATCAGCCCCAGCATTTT
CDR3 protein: CASSLAGQDNQPQHF

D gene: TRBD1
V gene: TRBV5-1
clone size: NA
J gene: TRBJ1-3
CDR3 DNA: TGCGCCAGCAGCTTCGGAGGACAGGGACGTCGCTCTGGAAACACCATATATTTT
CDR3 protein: CASSFGGQGRRSGNTIYF

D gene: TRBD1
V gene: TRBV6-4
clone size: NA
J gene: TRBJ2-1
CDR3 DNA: TGTGCCAGCAGTGCTCAGGGGGACTCCTACAATGAGCAGTTCTTC
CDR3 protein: CASSAQGDSYNEQFF

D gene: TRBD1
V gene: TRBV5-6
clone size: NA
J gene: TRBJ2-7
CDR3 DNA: TGTGCCAGCAGCGGGGACAGGGCGACGTTTTCCTTC
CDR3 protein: CASSGDRATFSF

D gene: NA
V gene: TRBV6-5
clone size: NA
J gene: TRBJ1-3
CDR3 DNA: TGTGCCAGCAGAGACAGTTCTGGAAACACCATATATTTT
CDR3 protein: CASRDSSGNTIYF

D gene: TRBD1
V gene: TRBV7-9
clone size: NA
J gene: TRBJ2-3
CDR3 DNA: TGTGCCAGCAGCTTAGCGCAAACAGGGGGCGGAGATACGCAGTATTTT
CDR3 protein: CASSLAQTGGGDTQYF

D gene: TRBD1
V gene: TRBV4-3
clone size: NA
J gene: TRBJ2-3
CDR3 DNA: TGCGCCAGCAGCCCTAGCTGGACAGGGGGTCCAGATACGCAGTATTTT
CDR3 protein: CASSPSWTGGPDTQYF

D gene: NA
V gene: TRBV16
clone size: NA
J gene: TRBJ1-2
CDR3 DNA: TGTGCCAGCAGCCAACGGATTCGTAGCAGGGACTATGGCTACACCTTC
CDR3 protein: CASSQRIRSRDYGYTF

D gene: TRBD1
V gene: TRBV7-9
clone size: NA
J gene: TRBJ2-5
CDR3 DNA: TGTGCCAGCAGCTTTGGACAGGGGAAAGAGACCCAGTACTTC
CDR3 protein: CASSFGQGKETQYF

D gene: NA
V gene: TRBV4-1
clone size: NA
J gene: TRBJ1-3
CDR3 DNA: TGCGCCAGCAGCCAAGTTACTGGTCTCGGAAACACCATATATTTT
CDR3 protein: CASSQVTGLGNTIYF

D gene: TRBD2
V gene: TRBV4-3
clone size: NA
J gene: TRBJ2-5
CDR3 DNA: TGCGCCAGCAGCTCCCGGGGGGGCCTTTGGGAGACCCAGTACTTC
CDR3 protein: CASSSRGGLWETQYF

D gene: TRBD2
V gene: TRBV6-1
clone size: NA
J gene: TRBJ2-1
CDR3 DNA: TGTGCCAGCAGTGGAACTCTCGGGACTAGCGGGCGAAATGAGCAGTTCTTC
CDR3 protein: CASSGTLGTSGRNEQFF

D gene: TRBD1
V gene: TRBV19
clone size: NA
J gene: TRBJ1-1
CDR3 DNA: TGTGCCAGTAGTAGAGACAGGGGGCAATGGTCTGAAGCTTTCTTT
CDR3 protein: CASSRDRGQWSEAFF

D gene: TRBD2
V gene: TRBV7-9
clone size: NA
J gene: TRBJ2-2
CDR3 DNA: TGTGCCAGCAGCAGTAGCGGGGGGCTTCGCACCGGGGAGCTGTTTTTT
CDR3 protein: CASSSSGGLRTGELFF

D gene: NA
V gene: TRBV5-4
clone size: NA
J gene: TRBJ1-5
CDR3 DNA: TGTGCCAGCAGCTTGGATTCGGTCGTAGGCAATCAGCCCCAGCATTTT
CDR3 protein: CASSLDSVVGNQPQHF

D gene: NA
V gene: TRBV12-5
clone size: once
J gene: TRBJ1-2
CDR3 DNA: TGTGCTAGTGGTTTGGTAGCCGGGGTGCACTATGGCTACACCTTC
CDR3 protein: CASGLVAGVHYGYTF

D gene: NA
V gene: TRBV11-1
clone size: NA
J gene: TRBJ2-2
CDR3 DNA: TGTGCCAGCAGCTCACTGGGACTTACTGCCGGGGAGCTGTTTTTT
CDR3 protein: CASSSLGLTAGELFF

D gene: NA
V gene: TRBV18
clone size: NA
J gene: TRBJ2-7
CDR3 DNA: TGTGCCAGCTCACCGGACTGGAAGGGATCCTACGAGCAGTACTTC
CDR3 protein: CASSPDWKGSYEQYF

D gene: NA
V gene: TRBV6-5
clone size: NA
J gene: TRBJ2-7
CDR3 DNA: TGTGCCAGCAGTCCCGGCCCGGGTTCACGCGAGCAGTACTTC
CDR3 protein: CASSPGPGSREQYF

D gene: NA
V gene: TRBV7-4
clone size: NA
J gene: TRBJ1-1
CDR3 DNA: TGTTCCTTTCGCCCTACCCCAGAAGCTTTCTTT
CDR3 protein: CSFRPTPEAFF

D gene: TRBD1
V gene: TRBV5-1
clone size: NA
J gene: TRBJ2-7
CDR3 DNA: TGCGCCAGCAAAGTCGGGACAGGTAGCTACGAGCAGTACTTC
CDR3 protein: CASKVGTGSYEQYF

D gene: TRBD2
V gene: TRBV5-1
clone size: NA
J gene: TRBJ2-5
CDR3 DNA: TGCGCCAGCAGCAATACTAGCGGGGGGGCGGAGACCCAGTACTTC
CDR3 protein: CASSNTSGGAETQYF

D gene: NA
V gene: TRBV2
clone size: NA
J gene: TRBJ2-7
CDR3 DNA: TGTGCCAGCGACGCCGGGACTCTAATCTCCTACGAGCAGTACTTC
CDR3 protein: CASDAGTLISYEQYF

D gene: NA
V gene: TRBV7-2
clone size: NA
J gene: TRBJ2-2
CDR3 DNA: TGTGCCAGCAGCTTTCTCTCGACCGGGGAGCTGTTTTTT
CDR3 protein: CASSFLSTGELFF

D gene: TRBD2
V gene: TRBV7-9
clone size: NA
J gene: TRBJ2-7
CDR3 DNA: TGTGCCAGCAGCCAATCCGGGACTAGCGGTTACGAGCAGTACTTC
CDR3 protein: CASSQSGTSGYEQYF

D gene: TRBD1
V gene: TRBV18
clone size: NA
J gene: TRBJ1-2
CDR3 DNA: TGTGCCAGCTCGCACGGACAGGGAGGAGGCTACACCTTC
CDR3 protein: CASSHGQGGGYTF